The clone carrying this T cell receptor beta chain appeared many times. Synthesis of cDNA was carried out by template-switch 5'RACE. The reaction used 10-nucleotide random UMIs. Each CDR3 protein gets one entry after TCRdb re-called the 5' RACE reads with MiXCR. The table has tens of thousands of distinct CDR3 sequences, around 2.6% seen once; the top ten hold around 1.1%. This record comes from a study of neurological immune-mediated disorders. V lost 1 base, J lost 7 bases, and 19 bases lay in between. Germline V CDR1 and CDR2: SGHTA, FQGNSA. CDR3 size: 16 residues. Sequences were obtained from PBMCs. The source of this sequence is a woman under 40 with multiple sclerosis. The chain couples TRBV7-2 to TRBJ1-2; D might be TRBD1 (5 bases). CDR3 bases: TGTGCCAGCAGCTTAGGCATCGGGGCGCCGTCAGGTGGCTACACCTTC. This codes for CASSLGIGAPSGGYTF.